This record concerns one TCR beta chain sequence. This CDR3 is 14 amino acids long. V lost 8 bases and J 6 bases, leaving 17 bases between the germline ends. Germline lookup yields CDR1 MNHEY and CDR2 SVGAGI. The entry originates in a study of CD8+ T cells in alopecia areata. On the study more broadly: The study gave tofacitinib for 6 to 18 months, then 6 months off drug.

The sample's treatment: oral pan-JAK inhibitor, 5-10 mg twice daily. Sorted out of PBMCs were CD4+ T cells and CD8+ T cells. After isolation, RNA underwent reverse transcription to generate cDNA as the sequencing template. The method was immunoSEQ multiplex PCR; TCRdb's version includes in-frame clones alone and lacks a portion of them. The data show about 180,000 clones, with approximately 51% seen just once and about 9.5% held by the top ten. The TCR was taken from a human donor with alopecia areata. This rearrangement joins TRBV6-5 to TRBJ2-1, with D possibly called TRBD1 or TRBD2 (5 bases each). Sequenced material: CD8+ T cells sorted from blood, taken around week 54, from a patient treated with tofacitinib. This CDR3 is CASGDPRLLNEQFF. The CDR3 DNA reads as TGTGCCAGCGGGGACCCACGGCTCCTCAATGAGCAGTTCTTC.